Shown below are 12 T cell receptor beta chains from a single sample sequenced in a study of blood T cell repertoires in COVID-19. Only in-frame clones appear in the TCRdb table, and some are missing; sequencing was by immunoSEQ multiplex PCR. Among fewer than 300,000 clones listed, approximately 82% were seen once. Sequencing was carried out using peripheral blood. All receptors derive from a woman aged 18-35 years with acute or convalescent COVID-19.

There are a few counts of this clone. The V gene is TRBV6-5, the J gene TRBJ2-7; 8 bases fit TRBD1. This CDR3 has 14 amino acids. V shed 6 bases, J shed 3 bases, and the junction held 7 bases outside the gene matches. CDR1 and CDR2 from the germline V gene are MNHEY and SVGAGI. Here the CDR3 DNA reads TGTGCCAGCAGCCTGACAGGGGAGAACTACGAGCAGTACTTC. It is translated as CASSLTGENYEQYF.

The chain links TRBV7-2 to TRBJ1-3; tentative D call: TRBD1 (5 bases). CDR1 is SGHTA and CDR2 is FQGNSA in the germline V gene. The CDR3 loop spans 14 amino acids. V shed 5 bases and J shed 3 bases, with 11 bases lying between them. The CDR3 reads CASSPRGGGNTIYF. CDR3 DNA: TGTGCCAGCAGCCCCCGCGGGGGTGGAAACACCATATATTTT.

This sequence joins TRBV29-1 and TRBJ1-2; 8 nucleotides match TRBD1. The trim removed 2 bases at V and 3 bases at J, leaving 17 bases unmatched. The CDR3 spans 18 residues. The V gene's germline CDR1 is SQVTM and CDR2 ANQGSEA. The CDR3 DNA is TGCAGCGTTGAATGGTTTGGGCAGGGGGCTGGCCTTTACTATGGCTACACCTTC. Protein product: CSVEWFGQGAGLYYGYTF.

A single count supports this clone. The CDR3: CASSRPGLAGVYDNEQFF. CDR3 coding DNA: TGTGCCAGCAGCCGGCCGGGACTAGCGGGAGTTTATGACAATGAGCAGTTCTTC. This chain joins TRBV5-6 and TRBJ2-1, with 14 positions matching TRBD2. V lost 4 bases and J lost 5; bases outside the gene matches: 11. The germline CDR1 and CDR2 sequences are SGHDT and YYEEEE. This CDR3 comprises 18 residues.

The V gene is TRBV20-1, the J gene TRBJ1-1; a possible D gene is TRBD1 (5 bases). The CDR3 contains 11 residues. V lost 0 bases, J lost 11 bases, and 10 bases lay in between. CDR1 and CDR2 from the germline V gene are DFQATT and SNEGSKA (reference sequence). CDR3 nucleotide sequence: TGCAGTGCTAGAGAGGGACTCTCCGCTTTCTTT. Protein sequence: CSAREGLSAFF.

The chain employs TRBV27 and TRBJ2-1; D might be TRBD2 (6 bases). Trimming took 3 bases from V and 6 from J, leaving 15 bases between them. Germline V lookup: CDR1 MNHEY, CDR2 SMNVEV (reference sequence). CDR3 length: 15 amino acids. The CDR3 loop reads CASSLRPGLGNEQFF. The CDR3, as DNA: TGTGCCAGCAGTTTGAGGCCGGGACTGGGCAATGAGCAGTTCTTC.

The chain has TRBV6-1 and TRBJ1-6; no reliable D call. The CDR3 runs 15 residues. Per germline, CDR1 MNHNS and CDR2 SASEGT. The V gene lost 0 bases and the J gene lost 10 bases, with 13 bases spanning the gap. In DNA form, the CDR3 reads TGTGCCAGCAGTGAAGCGCGGGTAGGGCGGTCACCCCTCCACTTT. This codes for CASSEARVGRSPLHF.

The chain employs TRBV27 and TRBJ1-2, with D hard to call. Trimming cost V 9 bases and J 4 bases, with 18 bases left between them. The CDR3 spans 14 residues. Germline loops: CDR1 MNHEY, CDR2 SMNVEV (reference sequence). CDR3 in amino acids: CARNRRSPSYGYTF. The CDR3 coding sequence is TGTGCCAGAAATCGTCGGTCCCCTAGCTATGGCTACACCTTC.

This chain uses TRBV7-8 with TRBJ2-7; D unresolved. The CDR3 has 14 amino acids. The V gene lost 3 bases and the J gene lost 2 bases, with 11 bases spanning the gap. Germline lookup yields CDR1 SGHVS and CDR2 FQNEAQ. The CDR3 protein is CASSFSGGTYEQYF. CDR3 bases: TGTGCCAGCAGCTTTAGTGGCGGAACCTACGAGCAGTACTTC. The complete variable domain, with remaining parts taken from reference TRBV7-8 and TRBJ2-7, reads GAGVSQSPRYKVAKRGQDVALRCDPISGHVSLFWYQQALGQGPEFLTYFQNEAQLDKSGLPSDRFFAERPEGSVSTLKIQRTQQEDSAVYLCASSFSGGTYEQYFGPGTRLTVT.

DNA of the CDR3: TGTGCCAGCAGCTTGGCTAGCGGGAGAATCGCAGATACGCAGTATTTT. Its translation is CASSLASGRIADTQYF. The chain carries TRBV5-8 and TRBJ2-3; TRBD2 agrees at 10 bases. Trimming cost V 0 bases and J 4 bases; bases outside gene matches: 5. Germline CDR1 is SGHTS and CDR2 is YDEGEE. The CDR3 covers 16 residues.

The chain recombines TRBV7-9 with TRBJ2-7; 11 bases line up with TRBD1. Trimming cost V 4 bases and J 6 bases; bases outside gene matches: 5. Germline V gene lookup returns CDR1 SEHNR and CDR2 FQNEAQ (reference sequence). The CDR3 contains 14 residues. CDR3 loop: CASSSRDRGGEQYF. The CDR3 nucleotides read TGTGCCAGCAGCTCCAGGGACAGGGGGGGCGAGCAGTACTTC.

The V and J genes are TRBV4-3 and TRBJ2-7, with D possibly matching TRBD1 (6 bases). The V and J ends lost 1 base and 0 bases respectively, with 10 bases between them. The CDR3 runs to 15 residues. Germline V gene data show CDR1 as LGHNA and CDR2 as YSLEER. The CDR3 is CASSQGRTDSYEQYF. CDR3 coding DNA: TGCGCCAGCAGCCAAGGCCGGACAGACTCCTACGAGCAGTACTTC.